This T cell receptor beta chain is from a study of regulatory T cells in long-lasting Graves disease. This clonotype appeared a few times. Germline V gene sequence: CDR1 MNHEY, CDR2 SVGEGT. The trim removed 2 bases at V and 5 bases at J, leaving 1 base unmatched. This CDR3 region has 13 residues. Noted time point: persistent/refractory GD, antithyroid drugs over 5 years with positive TRAb. The TCR library was made from RNA that had been extracted from PBMCs in TRIzol. Xi'an, China, was home to the endocrinology department that provided patients. With iRepertoire HTBI primers and Arm-PCR of CDR3 regions, TCR beta libraries were built. One entry per CDR3 protein results from TCRdb running MiXCR on the multiplex PCR reads. The sample records about 660,000 distinct CDR3 sequences, 30% being singletons.

Here the sequenced sample was peripheral blood mononuclear cells (PBMCs), taken when the disease was refractory, from a patient treated with antithyroid drugs. The TCR sequence derives from a female donor with Graves disease. The chain joins TRBV6-2 or TRBV6-3 to TRBJ2-7; 9 bases line up with TRBD1. The CDR3 protein is CASSYRTGDEQYF. CDR3 in DNA: TGTGCCAGCAGTTACCGGACAGGGGACGAGCAGTACTTC.